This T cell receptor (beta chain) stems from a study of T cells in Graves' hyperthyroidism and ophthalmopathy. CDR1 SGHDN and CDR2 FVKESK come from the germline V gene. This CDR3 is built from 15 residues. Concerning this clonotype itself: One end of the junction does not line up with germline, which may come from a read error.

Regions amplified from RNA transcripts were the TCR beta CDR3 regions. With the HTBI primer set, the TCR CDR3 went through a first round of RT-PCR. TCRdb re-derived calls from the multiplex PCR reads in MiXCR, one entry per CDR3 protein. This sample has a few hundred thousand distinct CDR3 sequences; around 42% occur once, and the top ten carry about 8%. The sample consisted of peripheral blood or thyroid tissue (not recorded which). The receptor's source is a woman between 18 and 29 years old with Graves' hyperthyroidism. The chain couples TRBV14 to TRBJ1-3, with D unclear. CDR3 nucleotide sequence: TGTGCCAGCAGCCAAGATTATACAAGTGGAAACGCCATATATTTT. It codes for CASSQDYTSGNAIYF.